One sample yielded the 16 T cell receptor beta chains listed below, sequenced in a study of blood T cell repertoires in COVID-19. The method was immunoSEQ multiplex PCR; TCRdb's version includes in-frame clones alone and lacks a portion of them. The sample lists about 440,000 clones; around 91% were seen once. What was sequenced was PBMCs or T cells enriched from blood (not recorded which). The receptors here all came from a man between 18 and 29 years old who had recovered from COVID-19.

The chain couples TRBV19 to TRBJ1-3; 9 bases fit TRBD1. CDR3 length equals 18 residues. CDR1 and CDR2 from the germline V gene are LNHDA and SQIVND (reference sequence). The V and J ends lost 6 bases and 1 base, in that order; junction bases with no gene match: 13. Written as DNA, the CDR3 is TGTGCCAGTAGCTACGAACACAGGGGGCGGATATCTGGAAACACCATATATTTT. Its translation: CASSYEHRGRISGNTIYF.

The V and J genes are TRBV2 and TRBJ2-3, with 9 bases that match TRBD1. Trimming at V came to 6 bases and at J to 0 bases, leaving 7 bases not matched to a gene. This CDR3 region has 16 residues. Germline V gene lookup returns CDR1 SNHLY and CDR2 FYNNEI. DNA for the CDR3: TGTGCCAGCAGGCGGGACAGGGCCGCTAGCACAGATACGCAGTATTTT. Protein sequence: CASRRDRAASTDTQYF.

This chain uses TRBV5-8 with TRBJ1-5; TRBD1 might be the D (5 bases). V lost 5 bases, J lost 7 bases, and 16 bases lay in between. This CDR3 is 14 amino acids long. CDR1 SGHTS and CDR2 YDEGEE come from the germline V gene. CDR3: CASSDTGLRQPQHF. The CDR3 nucleotides are TGTGCCAGCAGTGATACGGGACTCAGGCAGCCCCAGCATTTT.

This chain joins TRBV28 and TRBJ2-7; TRBD2 matches at 7 bases. The CDR3 is 15 residues long. V dropped 7 bases and J dropped 0; count of bases not matched to a gene: 9. CDR1 and CDR2 (germline): MDHEN, SYDVKM. The CDR3 bases are TGTGCCAGCACCCAAGGGGCTAGCGGCTCCTACGAGCAGTACTTC. Encoded protein: CASTQGASGSYEQYF. The full variable domain, completed using reference TRBV28 and TRBJ2-7, is DVKVTQSSRYLVKRTGEKVFLECVQDMDHENMFWYRQDPGLGLRLIYFSYDVKMKEKGDIPEGYSVSREKKERFSLILESASTNQTSMYLCASTQGASGSYEQYFGPGTRLTVT.

The CDR3 spells CASSTGTSNEQFF. The CDR3 nucleotides read TGTGCCAGCAGCACCGGGACTAGCAATGAGCAGTTCTTC. The chain couples TRBV9 to TRBJ2-1; 8 bases are shared with TRBD2. The CDR3 runs to 13 residues. In germline, CDR1 is SGDLS, CDR2 YYNGEE. V lost 4 bases, J lost 6 bases, and 3 bases stayed unmatched.

The chain employs TRBV2 and TRBJ2-3, with TRBD2 identical over 14 bases. CDR3 length: 17 residues. Germline V CDR1 and CDR2: SNHLY, FYNNEI. The ends lost 5 bases at V and 3 bases at J; junction bases unmatched: 7. The CDR3 nucleotides are TGTGCCAGCAGTAGCTCGACTAGCGGGGGGGCAACAGATACGCAGTATTTT. It encodes CASSSSTSGGATDTQYF.

The chain employs TRBV30 and TRBJ2-7; 8 nucleotides match TRBD1. The CDR3 loop spans 12 amino acids. Looked up from germline, CDR1 is GTSNPN and CDR2 is SVGIG (reference sequence). V gave up 3 bases and J gave up 5 bases; unmatched junction bases: 3. The CDR3 spells CAWSDRGHEQYF. The CDR3 bases are TGTGCCTGGAGCGACAGGGGCCACGAGCAGTACTTC.

The chain has TRBV5-4 and TRBJ2-3; no firm D call. Germline values: CDR1 SGHNT, CDR2 YYREEE (reference sequence). CDR3 length: 12 residues. V was trimmed by 4 bases and J by 0 bases, leaving 3 bases between them. CDR3 region: CASSPSTDTQYF. The CDR3 nucleotides read TGTGCCAGCAGCCCTAGCACAGATACGCAGTATTTT.

Only a few counts were recorded for this clone. This chain connects TRBV5-4 to TRBJ1-1, with D possibly being TRBD1 (5 bases). The CDR3 has 13 residues. Germline lookup yields CDR1 SGHNT and CDR2 YYREEE (reference sequence). V was pared by 2 bases and J by 5 bases, with 10 bases between. The CDR3 is CASSLVGVTEAFF. The CDR3 bases are TGTGCCAGCAGCTTAGTAGGGGTTACTGAAGCTTTCTTT.

The J gene is TRBJ1-2, the V gene TRBV7-9; TRBD1 agrees at 7 bases. After removal of 6 bases from V and 2 bases from J, the junction contained 9 bases not matched to a gene. Looked up from germline, CDR1 is SEHNR and CDR2 is FQNEAQ (reference sequence). This CDR3 contains 15 residues. The CDR3 here is CASSSGQPANYGYTF. For the CDR3, the DNA is TGTGCCAGCAGTTCGGGACAGCCGGCAAACTATGGCTACACCTTC.

The sample holds one count of this clone. The chain joins TRBV6-5 to TRBJ1-2; 7 nucleotides agree with TRBD1. Germline CDR1 is MNHEY and CDR2 is SVGAGI. V was clipped by 10 bases and J by 3 bases; unmatched bases: 5. The CDR3 loop spans 12 amino acids. In DNA, the CDR3 is TGTGCCACCCCAGGGACAGACTATGGCTACACCTTC. As protein: CATPGTDYGYTF.

This clone has more than one count but fewer than ten. V is TRBV10-2 and J is TRBJ1-6; 7 nucleotides agree with TRBD1. CDR3 length equals 13 residues. The germline CDR1 and CDR2 sequences are WSHSY and SAAADI. The J segment lost 10 bases and the V segment lost 8 bases, leaving 8 bases of the junction unmatched. Here the CDR3 reads CASSKTGWSPLHF. As DNA, the CDR3 is TGCGCCAGCTCAAAGACAGGGTGGTCACCCCTCCACTTT.

This rearrangement joins TRBV27 to TRBJ2-7, with 9 positions matching TRBD2. Germline values: CDR1 MNHEY, CDR2 SMNVEV (reference sequence). V gave up 6 bases and J gave up 0 bases; unmatched junction bases: 6. The CDR3 totals 15 residues. In DNA, the CDR3 is TGTGCCAGCAGGACGACTAGCGGAAGCTCCTACGAGCAGTACTTC. The encoded protein is CASRTTSGSSYEQYF.

The rearrangement links TRBV7-2 to TRBJ1-5; no reliable D call. V was pared by 1 base and J by 3 bases, with 10 bases between. Germline CDR1 and CDR2: SGHTA and FQGNSA. The CDR3 has 15 amino acids. Here the CDR3 DNA reads TGTGCCAGCAGCTTAGGTTCCCTAAACAATCAGCCCCAGCATTTT. This sequence encodes CASSLGSLNNQPQHF.

The chain's CDR3 is CASSPRQGAYTEAFF. The CDR3 nucleotides read TGTGCCAGCAGCCCCAGACAGGGGGCGTACACTGAAGCTTTCTTT. The chain carries TRBV7-9 and TRBJ1-1, with 10 bases lining up with TRBD1. With V trimmed by 5 bases and J by 3 bases, 6 bases remained unmatched. CDR3 length: 15 residues. The germline gives CDR1 SEHNR, CDR2 FQNEAQ (reference sequence).

This chain links TRBV10-2 with TRBJ1-6, with 8 bases aligning to TRBD1. The V and J ends lost 6 bases and 14 bases, in that order; junction bases with no gene match: 9. The CDR3 extends over 13 amino acids. CDR1 WSHSY and CDR2 SAAADI come from the germline V gene. The CDR3 DNA reads as TGCGCCAGCAGGGGGACAGGCGGAACAGCCCTCCACTTT. This codes for CASRGTGGTALHF.